This TCR beta chain was obtained from a study of regulatory T cells in long-lasting Graves disease. This clonotype was observed a few times. Its antigen is currently unknown. V shed 4 bases and J shed 4 bases, with 10 bases lying between them. This CDR3 is 14 amino acids long. Germline assignment: CDR1 SGHTA and CDR2 FQGNSA. Study-wide findings and caveats: Having only a small sample size may have limited accuracy. Between persistent patients, a few thousand public clonotypes were shared, exceeding the 800 to 1,000 shared between new patients. With persistent disease, TRBV28, TRBJ1-2 and TRBJ2-5 were the favored segments.

CDR3-region Arm-PCR and iRepertoire HTBI primers produced the TCR beta libraries. In the study's own analysis: Sequenced samples collectively carried 60 to 75 TRBV and 15 or so TRBJ segments. TCRdb called the multiplex PCR reads again in MiXCR, with one record for every CDR3 protein. The V and J calls come from TCRdb's annotation, not from the publication. Among about 460,000 distinct CDR3 sequences listed, about 20% were seen once. As to time point: persistent/refractory GD, antithyroid drugs over 5 years with positive TRAb. The TCR library was made from RNA that had been extracted from PBMCs in TRIzol.

The chain employs TRBV7-2 and TRBJ2-2; D is ambiguous. The material sequenced was peripheral blood mononuclear cells (PBMCs), taken when the disease was refractory, from a patient treated with antithyroid drugs. This receptor was identified in a female donor with Graves disease. CDR3 in DNA: TGTGCCAGCAGCTCCCTACATAGCACCGGGGAGCTGTTTTTT. It yields the protein CASSSLHSTGELFF.